These 27 T cell receptor beta chains were sequenced from one sample in a study of post-analysis software for immune sequencing data. Study outcomes and limitations: A handful of TRBV segments were significantly more frequent in patients than in controls. TRBV5-6, TRBV5-1 and TRBV20-1 were among these segments.

The TCR beta cDNA libraries contained unique molecular identifiers. TCRdb ran MiXCR on the PCR reads and lists one entry per CDR3 protein. The repertoire consists of hundreds of thousands of distinct CDR3 sequences, with under 55% occurring once and the leading ten covering about 12%. For these receptors, no antigen is known. The material sequenced was blood. Receptors originate from a girl aged 5 to 17 with multiple sclerosis.

This clonotype occurred a few times. The rearrangement links TRBV28 to TRBJ1-1; 7 bases fit TRBD1. After removal of 6 bases from V and 0 bases from J, the junction contained 7 bases not matched to a gene. Per the germline V gene, CDR1 is MDHEN and CDR2 is SYDVKM. The CDR3 is 15 residues long. The CDR3 region is CASSPLDRMNTEAFF. Written as DNA, the CDR3 is TGTGCCAGCAGCCCCCTGGACAGGATGAACACTGAAGCTTTCTTT.

This chain joins TRBV25-1 and TRBJ2-1; 9 bases align to TRBD1. Unmatched junction bases numbered 9, after V lost 3 bases and J lost 0 bases. CDR1 is MGHDK and CDR2 is SYGVNS in the germline V gene. CDR3 length equals 18 residues. The CDR3 DNA reads TGTGCCAGCAGTGATAGAGGGACAGGGACTAACTCCTACAATGAGCAGTTCTTC. Translating it yields CASSDRGTGTNSYNEQFF.

This clonotype was counted only a few times. CDR3 in DNA: TGTGCCAGCAGCTTAGATCTAGCTGTCGATGGGCAGTTCTTC. Encoded protein: CASSLDLAVDGQFF. This chain connects TRBV11-2 to TRBJ2-1; perhaps TRBD2 as D (5 bases). Trimming left V 0 bases short and J 12 bases short, with 15 bases between. Germline V CDR1 and CDR2: SGHAT, FQNNGV. CDR3 length: 14 residues.

The gene calls are TRBV6-6 and TRBJ2-1; possible D gene TRBD2, 7 bases. Trimming removed 2 bases at V and 3 bases at J, with 11 bases between. Germline CDR1 MNHNY, CDR2 SVGAGI (reference sequence). This CDR3 contains 15 residues. CDR3 bases: TGTGCCAGCAGTTACGAAGCGGGACACTACAATGAGCAGTTCTTC. Its translation is CASSYEAGHYNEQFF.

The CDR3: CASSLGQQGQGRNSYEQYF. DNA of the CDR3: TGTGCCAGCAGCTTAGGACAACAAGGACAGGGGCGAAACTCCTACGAGCAGTACTTC. V is TRBV7-6 and J is TRBJ2-7, with 9 nucleotides matching TRBD1. CDR1 is SGHVS, CDR2 FNYEAQ, per germline. Trimming cost V 1 base and J 0 bases; bases outside gene matches: 13. The CDR3 runs to 19 residues.

The V gene is TRBV5-1, the J gene TRBJ2-3; D is possibly TRBD1 or TRBD2 (5 bases each). The CDR3 contains 11 residues. The germline gives CDR1 SGHRS, CDR2 YFSETQ. V lost 4 bases, J lost 14 bases, and 14 bases lay in between. CDR3 in DNA: TGCGCCAGCAGCCCGGGACCGCAGCTGTATTTT. It encodes CASSPGPQLYF.

The rearrangement uses TRBV20-1 and TRBJ2-1; 8 bases agree with TRBD2. With V trimmed by 1 base and J by 9 bases, 11 bases remained unmatched. There are 15 residues in the CDR3. Germline CDR1 and CDR2: DFQATT and SNEGSKA (reference sequence). CDR3 region: CSARVPPAGEGEQFF. In DNA form, the CDR3 reads TGCAGTGCTAGAGTTCCCCCAGCGGGAGAGGGTGAGCAGTTCTTC.

CDR3 coding DNA: TGTGCCAGTAGTACTCGACGGCAATCCACAGATACGCAGTATTTT. This sequence encodes CASSTRRQSTDTQYF. The gene calls are TRBV19 and TRBJ2-3; unclear D gene. The germline V and J ends were trimmed by 4 bases and 2 bases, with 13 bases remaining between them. The CDR3 totals 15 residues. Looked up from germline, CDR1 is LNHDA and CDR2 is SQIVND (reference sequence).

This clonotype has only a few counts. This chain connects TRBV5-1 to TRBJ2-7; possible D gene TRBD2, 5 bases. The CDR3 has 14 residues. Per the germline V gene, CDR1 is SGHRS and CDR2 is YFSETQ. V was clipped by 0 bases and J by 1 base, with 8 bases between them. The CDR3 spells CASSLVGESYEQYF. The CDR3 DNA follows: TGCGCCAGCAGCTTGGTTGGGGAGTCCTACGAGCAGTACTTC.

This chain's CDR3 is CSVEDVLAGVGIRETQYF. The CDR3 bases are TGCAGCGTTGAAGACGTACTAGCGGGAGTGGGGATAAGGGAGACCCAGTACTTC. This rearrangement joins TRBV29-1 to TRBJ2-5; the match to TRBD2 covers 11 bases. CDR1 is SQVTM and CDR2 is ANQGSEA in the germline V gene. This CDR3 is 18 amino acids long. J lost 5 bases, V lost 0 bases, and 14 bases had no gene match.

This clonotype was counted a few times. V and J are TRBV15 and TRBJ2-1; D perhaps matches TRBD2 (5 bases). The germline V gene has CDR1 LNHNV and CDR2 YYDKDF (reference sequence). The CDR3 totals 12 residues. V was trimmed by 5 bases and J by 10 bases, leaving 12 bases between them. For the CDR3, the DNA is TGTGCCACCAGCCGAGGGCTTGAGGAGCAGTTCTTC. Its protein is CATSRGLEEQFF.

This chain links TRBV5-1 with TRBJ1-4; 7 bases match TRBD1. V shed 0 bases, J shed 8 bases, and the junction held 4 bases outside the gene matches. This CDR3 comprises 14 residues. Germline CDR1 and CDR2: SGHRS and YFSETQ. The CDR3 spells CASSLVQGDEKLFF. The CDR3 nucleotides are TGCGCCAGCAGCTTGGTCCAGGGGGACGAAAAACTGTTTTTT.

The chain employs TRBV7-8 and TRBJ2-3, with 10 bases that match TRBD2. Germline CDR1 is SGHVS and CDR2 is FQNEAQ. Trimming removed 9 bases from V and 3 bases from J; junction bases left unmatched: 12. The CDR3 totals 16 residues. In nucleotides, the CDR3 is TGTGCCAGTACCGATAGCGGGAGGTTTGGGACAGATACGCAGTATTTT. Translating gives CASTDSGRFGTDTQYF.

This clonotype was found a few times. The V and J genes are TRBV20-1 and TRBJ1-5; D is perhaps TRBD1 (5 bases). The V and J ends lost 6 bases and 6 bases respectively, with 21 bases between them. The CDR3 consists of 15 residues. Germline V lookup: CDR1 DFQATT, CDR2 SNEGSKA (reference sequence). The CDR3 DNA sequence: TGCAGTGCAGGCCGGGACTCAATAAGAGGTCAGCCCCAGCATTTT. Its protein is CSAGRDSIRGQPQHF.

The chain recombines TRBV24-1 with TRBJ2-5; TRBD1 or TRBD2 may be the D gene (5 bases each). Per germline, CDR1 KGHDR and CDR2 SFDVKD. V was clipped by 5 bases and J by 7 bases, with 7 bases between them. The CDR3 loop spans 11 amino acids. This chain's CDR3 is CATSGGMTQYF. The CDR3 nucleotides are TGTGCCACCAGTGGGGGGATGACCCAGTACTTC.

V usage is TRBV7-2 and J usage is TRBJ2-7, with D possibly being TRBD2 (5 bases). This CDR3 has 16 amino acids. The germline V gene has CDR1 SGHTA and CDR2 FQGNSA. V gave up 5 bases and J gave up 0 bases, with 17 bases separating them. As DNA, the CDR3 is TGTGCCAGCAGCACGACCCGGACTTCGAGCTCCTACGAGCAGTACTTC. Translation: CASSTTRTSSSYEQYF.

This clonotype showed up just a few times. This chain uses TRBV30 with TRBJ1-1; D possibly corresponds to TRBD1 (5 bases). Germline V lookup: CDR1 GTSNPN, CDR2 SVGIG (reference sequence). This CDR3 is 14 amino acids long. Trimming shortened V by 2 bases and J by 0 bases, and 10 bases separated the two germline ends. CDR3 residues: CAWSPDSMNTEAFF. The CDR3 nucleotides are TGTGCCTGGAGTCCTGACAGTATGAACACTGAAGCTTTCTTT.

The gene calls are TRBV20-1 and TRBJ2-5; TRBD2 might be the D (6 bases). Germline-derived CDR1 and CDR2 are DFQATT and SNEGSKA (reference sequence). V shed 5 bases and J shed 0 bases, with 19 bases lying between them. The CDR3 covers 16 residues. CDR3 sequence: CSAPPAGSWYQETQYF. CDR3 sequence (DNA): TGCAGTGCTCCACCCGCGGGGTCGTGGTACCAAGAGACCCAGTACTTC.

Here the CDR3 DNA reads TGTGCCAGCAGCGACAGGGTAGCCTATGGCTACACCTTC. This gives the protein CASSDRVAYGYTF. The chain is built from TRBV9 and TRBJ1-2; tentative D call: TRBD1 (6 bases). V was cut by 3 bases and J by 4 bases, with 10 bases left in between. This CDR3 has 13 amino acids. Germline-derived CDR1 and CDR2 are SGDLS and YYNGEE.

This clonotype showed up just a few times. This sequence joins TRBV5-1 and TRBJ2-3; no clear D. This CDR3 has 14 residues. CDR1 SGHRS and CDR2 YFSETQ come from the germline V gene. V was cut by 8 bases and J by 1 base, with 14 bases left in between. The CDR3 sequence is CASNRGGGTDTQYF. The CDR3 nucleotides are TGCGCCAGTAACAGAGGCGGCGGCACAGATACGCAGTATTTT.

The rearrangement links TRBV6-5 to TRBJ2-5; no clear D gene. The CDR3 is 11 amino acids. CDR1 and CDR2 (germline): MNHEY, SVGAGI. Trimming removed 7 bases from V and 5 bases from J, with 8 bases in between. CDR3 DNA: TGTGCCAGCAACTTTATGGAGACCCAGTACTTC. Translation: CASNFMETQYF.

This clonotype was observed a single time. The chain employs TRBV20-1 and TRBJ2-3; TRBD2 matches at 10 bases. Germline trimming cut 2 bases from V and 5 bases from J; bases unmatched to any gene: 4. The CDR3 is 14 residues long. CDR1 is DFQATT, CDR2 SNEGSKA, per germline (reference sequence). CDR3 protein: CSARLLAGVDTQYF. As DNA, the CDR3 is TGCAGTGCTAGACTGCTAGCGGGAGTAGATACGCAGTATTTT.

This rearrangement joins TRBV5-1 to TRBJ1-1, with 8 nucleotides matching TRBD1. Germline V gene lookup returns CDR1 SGHRS and CDR2 YFSETQ. The CDR3 is made up of 15 amino acids. Trimming removed 2 bases from V and 3 bases from J; junction bases left unmatched: 6. Here the CDR3 DNA reads TGCGCCAGCAGCTTTACAGGGGGAGAGTACACTGAAGCTTTCTTT. Protein product: CASSFTGGEYTEAFF.

This chain uses TRBV3-1 with TRBJ2-5; possible D gene TRBD1, 5 bases. The CDR3 runs 15 residues. Trimming took 1 base from V and 2 from J, leaving 11 bases between them. CDR1 is LGHDT, CDR2 YNNKEL, per germline (reference sequence). In DNA form, the CDR3 reads TGTGCCAGCAGCCAAGGGTTGACAGCTCAAGAGACCCAGTACTTC. Protein sequence: CASSQGLTAQETQYF.

The chain joins TRBV12-3 or TRBV12-4 to TRBJ2-7; D is uncertain. The length of the CDR3 is 15 residues. With 4 bases removed from V and 0 bases from J, the gap between germline ends came to 13 bases. The DNA of the CDR3 is TGTGCCAGCAGTTCCCTAGGTGTGAGCTCCTACGAGCAGTACTTC. This sequence encodes CASSSLGVSSYEQYF.

The V gene is TRBV9, the J gene TRBJ1-2; D is uncertain. Trimming took off 0 bases at V and 2 bases at J, with 11 bases between the two ends. CDR3 size: 15 residues. From germline, CDR1 is SGDLS and CDR2 YYNGEE. CDR3 region: CASSVEASPNYGYTF. CDR3 nucleotides: TGTGCCAGCAGCGTAGAAGCTAGCCCCAACTATGGCTACACCTTC. The whole variable domain, remainder taken from reference TRBV9 and TRBJ1-2, is DSGVTQTPKHLITATGQRVTLRCSPRSGDLSVYWYQQSLDQGLQFLIQYYNGEERAKGNILERFSAQQFPDLHSELNLSSLELGDSALYFCASSVEASPNYGYTFGSGTRLTVV.

The chain combines TRBV20-1 with TRBJ2-3; 11 bases match TRBD2. The V gene's germline CDR1 is DFQATT and CDR2 SNEGSKA (reference sequence). After removal of 6 bases from V and 0 bases from J, the junction contained 14 bases not matched to a gene. The CDR3 spans 18 residues. In DNA form, the CDR3 reads TGCAGTGCCACGGAGGCGGGACTAGCGGTTCGTAGCACAGATACGCAGTATTTT. Its protein is CSATEAGLAVRSTDTQYF.